The 32 T cell receptor beta chains reported below all come from one sample, sequenced in a study of cytomegalovirus exposure and HLA in healthy donors. PCR used 60 Vbeta primers and 13 Jbeta primers. Clones were sequenced by immunoSEQ multiplex PCR, and TCRdb holds only the in-frame ones, with some missing. The sample comprises about 87,000 clones, approximately 69% of which are singletons, and around 22% rests with the top ten. The specimen sequenced was PBMCs. The receptors stem from a man aged 30 to 39 in good health and CMV-seropositive.

The chain links TRBV30 to TRBJ1-4, with 7 bases fitting TRBD1. Germline CDR1 GTSNPN, CDR2 SVGIG (reference sequence). The junction had 9 bases not matched to a gene; V was cut back by 5 bases and J by 6 bases. The CDR3 has 14 amino acids. The CDR3 coding sequence is TGTGCCTGGGGCCCAGGGGGAAGGGATGAAAAACTGTTTTTT. This translates into CAWGPGGRDEKLFF.

V gene TRBV2 combines with J gene TRBJ2-7; TRBD2 might be the D (6 bases). Trimming took off 8 bases at V and 5 bases at J, with 19 bases between the two ends. Per germline, CDR1 SNHLY and CDR2 FYNNEI. The CDR3 extends over 14 amino acids. The CDR3 nucleotides are TGTGCCAGCGGGTGGAGGGGCAGGGCAAACGAGCAGTACTTC. This translates into CASGWRGRANEQYF.

The CDR3, as DNA: TGCGCCAGCAGCCAAGATCTGGCGGGCGTAACCTACGAGCAGTACTTC. Residues: CASSQDLAGVTYEQYF. The chain uses TRBV4-3 and TRBJ2-7; perhaps TRBD2 as D (5 bases). This CDR3 has 16 amino acids. Trimming took 0 bases from V and 2 from J, leaving 14 bases between them. CDR1 and CDR2 from the germline V gene are LGHNA and YSLEER.

This clone was detected only a few times. The chain uses TRBV5-1 and TRBJ1-1; maybe TRBD1 (5 bases). CDR1 and CDR2 (germline): SGHRS, YFSETQ. CDR3 length: 12 amino acids. Trimming took off 3 bases at V and 5 bases at J, with 8 bases between the two ends. For the CDR3, the DNA is TGCGCCAGCAGCTCGGGGGGTACTGAAGCTTTCTTT. As protein: CASSSGGTEAFF.

The gene calls are TRBV29-1 and TRBJ1-1; TRBD1 aligns across 7 bases. Germline V gives CDR1 SQVTM, CDR2 ANQGSEA. The CDR3 has 12 residues. Trimming took 4 bases from V and 3 from J; bases not matched to a gene: 2. The CDR3 region is CSVGQGDTEAFF. For the CDR3, the DNA is TGCAGCGTTGGGCAGGGGGACACTGAAGCTTTCTTT. Using reference TRBV29-1 and TRBJ1-1 for the parts outside the CDR3, the full variable domain is SAVISQKPSRDICQRGTSLTIQCQVDSQVTMMFWYRQQPGQSLTLIATANQGSEATYESGFVIDKFPISRPNLTFSTLTVSNMSPEDSSIYLCSVGQGDTEAFFGQGTRLTVV.

This clone was counted between two and nine times. The V call is TRBV5-8, the J call TRBJ2-1; D is perhaps TRBD1 (7 bases). The CDR3 spans 16 residues. The V end was cut by 0 bases, the J end by 4 bases, with 14 bases between. Germline CDR1 is SGHTS and CDR2 is YDEGEE. CDR3 in amino acids: CASSLERAGGYNEQFF. The CDR3 nucleotides are TGTGCCAGCAGCTTGGAACGGGCAGGGGGGTACAATGAGCAGTTCTTC.

The chain joins TRBV12-2 to TRBJ2-7; the table's D gene call, TRBD2, was not cross checked with the DNA. TRBV12-2 is designated a pseudogene. The CDR3 has 14 amino acids. As DNA, the CDR3 is TGTGCAAGTCGCCCTCTGAGGGACTTCTACGAGCAGTACTTC. Protein sequence: CASRPLRDFYEQYF.

The chain links TRBV6-4 to TRBJ2-1, with D tentatively TRBD2 (5 bases). CDR3 length equals 14 residues. Germline lookup yields CDR1 MRHNA and CDR2 SNTAGT. Between the trimmed V and J ends, which lost 8 bases and 3 bases, there was a span of 14 bases. The CDR3 DNA is TGTGCCAGCTCGGCGGAGGCTAACTACAATGAGCAGTTCTTC. Translated: CASSAEANYNEQFF.

The V call is TRBV2, the J call TRBJ2-5; no clear D gene. V was trimmed by 3 bases and J by 1 base, leaving 9 bases between them. CDR1 and CDR2 from the germline V gene are SNHLY and FYNNEI. CDR3 length: 14 residues. The CDR3, as DNA: TGTGCCAGCAGTGAGGCGACTCTCCAAGAGACCCAGTACTTC. This sequence encodes CASSEATLQETQYF.

The V and J genes are TRBV6-5 and TRBJ1-4; TRBD1 matches at 9 bases. Germline V lookup: CDR1 MNHEY, CDR2 SVGAGI. The CDR3 extends over 14 amino acids. V lost 5 bases, J lost 5 bases, and 3 bases stayed unmatched. The CDR3 nucleotides read TGTGCCAGCAGTACGGGACAGGGAAATGAAAAACTGTTTTTT. It translates to CASSTGQGNEKLFF.

The chain links TRBV7-9 to TRBJ1-1; D is undetermined. The CDR3 spans 13 residues. Per germline, CDR1 SEHNR and CDR2 FQNEAQ (reference sequence). V was pared by 2 bases and J by 0 bases, with 4 bases between. CDR3 nucleotide sequence: TGTGCCAGCAGCTTACATCTGAACACTGAAGCTTTCTTT. This sequence encodes CASSLHLNTEAFF.

This chain links TRBV30 with TRBJ2-5, with D possibly being TRBD1 (5 bases). Gene TRBJ2-7 matches the end of the DNA better, so the J call may be wrong. The CDR3 has 13 residues. Germline CDR1 GTSNPN, CDR2 SVGIG (reference sequence). CDR3: CAWRRDSSYEQYF. DNA of the CDR3: TGTGCCTGGAGAAGAGACAGTTCCTACGAGCAGTACTTC.

The table lists this clone with a few counts. The chain has TRBV7-8 and TRBJ1-5; 7 bases are shared with TRBD1. The J segment lost 9 bases and the V segment lost 7 bases, leaving 9 bases of the junction unmatched. This CDR3 contains 13 residues. CDR1 SGHVS and CDR2 FQNEAQ come from the germline V gene. The CDR3: CASTRDSKRPQHF. The DNA for the CDR3 is TGTGCCAGCACGAGGGACAGCAAGCGGCCCCAGCATTTT.

The chain joins TRBV25-1 to TRBJ2-1, with 9 bases lining up with TRBD2. The germline gives CDR1 MGHDK, CDR2 SYGVNS. V shed 1 base and J 7 bases; nucleotides not matched to a gene: 8. CDR3 length equals 16 residues. The CDR3 loop is CASSEFRSGSGNEQFF. In DNA form, the CDR3 reads TGTGCCAGCAGTGAATTCCGTAGCGGGAGTGGTAATGAGCAGTTCTTC.

The chain combines TRBV4-1 with TRBJ2-5, with 11 bases lining up with TRBD2. The CDR3 sequence is 15 residues long. Germline V gives CDR1 MGHRA, CDR2 YSYEKL. Trimming cost V 4 bases and J 5 bases; bases outside gene matches: 6. The CDR3 sequence: CASSPTSGSLETQYF. Written as DNA, the CDR3 is TGCGCCAGCAGCCCCACTAGCGGGAGTTTGGAGACCCAGTACTTC.

The V call is TRBV4-1, the J call TRBJ2-5; possibly TRBD2 for D (5 bases). The CDR3 sequence is 18 residues long. V lost 2 bases to trimming and J lost 7 bases, with 26 bases between them. Per germline, CDR1 MGHRA and CDR2 YSYEKL. The CDR3, as DNA: TGCGCCAGCAGCCAAAACCCTGCGGGCAGCGCCGCGGCAAGGACCCAGTACTTC. It codes for CASSQNPAGSAAARTQYF.

The chain combines TRBV11-2 with TRBJ2-2; 11 nucleotides match TRBD2. The CDR3 is 14 residues long. V shed 3 bases and J 6 bases; nucleotides not matched to a gene: 0. Per germline, CDR1 SGHAT and CDR2 FQNNGV. The CDR3 DNA reads TGTGCCAGCAGCTTGACTAGCGGGGCCGGGGAGCTGTTTTTT. This codes for CASSLTSGAGELFF.

J is TRBJ1-1 and V is TRBV7-4, with TRBD1 as a possible D gene (6 bases). The V gene's germline CDR1 is SGHVT and CDR2 SQSDAQ. The V and J ends lost 4 bases and 1 base respectively, with 16 bases between them. The CDR3 contains 16 residues. CDR3 nucleotide sequence: TGTGCCAGCAGCTCCGGACAGATACTATGGAACACTGAAGCTTTCTTT. Translating gives CASSSGQILWNTEAFF.

The chain is built from TRBV5-1 and TRBJ2-2; tentative D call: TRBD1 (5 bases). V was pared by 0 bases and J by 3 bases, with 6 bases between. The CDR3 runs 14 residues. Germline values: CDR1 SGHRS, CDR2 YFSETQ. The CDR3 is CASSLEGHTGELFF. CDR3 DNA sequence: TGCGCCAGCAGCTTGGAGGGGCACACCGGGGAGCTGTTTTTT.

This clone is a singleton in its sample. DNA of the CDR3: TGTGCCAGCAGTGCCCTAGGTCCACCCCTCCACTTT. Translating gives CASSALGPPLHF. The rearrangement links TRBV2 to TRBJ1-6; D not resolved. The CDR3 covers 12 residues. CDR1 and CDR2 from the germline V gene are SNHLY and FYNNEI. V was trimmed by 4 bases and J by 11 bases, leaving 9 bases between them.

V is TRBV9 and J is TRBJ2-1; 9 nucleotides align to TRBD2. The length of the CDR3 is 15 residues. From germline, CDR1 is SGDLS and CDR2 YYNGEE. Losses at the gene ends were 3 bases for V and 3 bases for J; bases not matched to a gene: 4. The CDR3 DNA sequence: TGTGCCAGCAGCGCACTAGCGGGCAACTACAATGAGCAGTTCTTC. Encoded protein: CASSALAGNYNEQFF.

The chain carries TRBV27 and TRBJ2-4, with a possible D match to TRBD1 (5 bases). Germline V gives CDR1 MNHEY, CDR2 SMNVEV (reference sequence). CDR3 length equals 16 residues. V was pared by 0 bases and J by 4 bases, with 13 bases between. CDR3: CASSLSIGQGKNIQYF. The CDR3 bases are TGTGCCAGCAGTTTATCGATTGGGCAGGGAAAAAACATTCAGTACTTC.

The rearrangement joins TRBV5-4 to TRBJ2-7; D gene uncertain. Germline CDR1 SGHNT, CDR2 YYREEE (reference sequence). The length of the CDR3 is 15 residues. Trimming shortened V by 1 base and J by 0 bases, and 11 bases separated the two germline ends. CDR3 bases: TGTGCCAGCAGCTTGAAGTTCAAGAGCTCCTACGAGCAGTACTTC. Encoded protein: CASSLKFKSSYEQYF.

The genes are TRBV18 and TRBJ2-6; 9 nucleotides agree with TRBD1. Germline trimming cut 1 base from V and 0 bases from J; bases unmatched to any gene: 4. CDR3 size: 18 residues. The germline gives CDR1 KGHSH, CDR2 LQKENI. The CDR3 loop is CASSPRGQGSSGANVLTF. In DNA, the CDR3 is TGTGCCAGCTCACCACGGGGACAGGGCTCCTCTGGGGCCAACGTCCTGACTTTC.

The rearrangement links TRBV28 to TRBJ1-2; TRBD1 aligns across 7 bases. The V gene end was trimmed by 7 bases and the J gene end by 7 bases; junction bases not matched to a gene: 12. Germline CDR1 MDHEN, CDR2 SYDVKM. CDR3 size: 14 residues. The DNA for the CDR3 is TGTGCCAGCAACATCGGTACAGGGGTTTCTGGCTACACCTTC. It translates to CASNIGTGVSGYTF.

V and J are TRBV19 and TRBJ2-7; D may be TRBD2 (5 bases). The germline gives CDR1 LNHDA, CDR2 SQIVND (reference sequence). Trimming took off 8 bases at V and 2 bases at J, with 16 bases between the two ends. CDR3 length: 14 amino acids. CDR3 protein: CASGWGSGPYEQYF. The CDR3 region has the DNA TGTGCCAGTGGGTGGGGAAGCGGACCCTACGAGCAGTACTTC.

The chain recombines TRBV5-1 with TRBJ1-4; D is perhaps TRBD1 (6 bases). Per germline, CDR1 SGHRS and CDR2 YFSETQ. The V end lost 3 bases, the J end lost 8 bases, and 20 bases lay between the germline ends. CDR3 length: 16 amino acids. CDR3 amino acids: CASSSGPPGAGEKLFF. Written as DNA, the CDR3 is TGCGCCAGCAGCTCTGGTCCCCCAGGGGCGGGCGAAAAACTGTTTTTT.

The rearrangement uses TRBV18 and TRBJ2-1; D gene unclear. CDR3 size: 15 residues. Germline lookup yields CDR1 KGHSH and CDR2 LQKENI. V was shortened by 2 bases and J by 6 bases, with 14 bases between the two germline ends. DNA for the CDR3: TGTGCCAGCTCACCAAATGGGCCCCCCGGCAATGAGCAGTTCTTC. It yields the protein CASSPNGPPGNEQFF.

This chain joins TRBV7-2 and TRBJ2-3; D uncertain. Looked up from germline, CDR1 is SGHTA and CDR2 is FQGNSA. This CDR3 is 13 amino acids long. V was pared by 1 base and J by 2 bases, with 4 bases between. The CDR3 region is CASSLDTTDTQYF. The CDR3 bases are TGTGCCAGCAGCTTAGACACCACAGATACGCAGTATTTT.

The CDR3 sequence is CASSLVTGVMTDTQYF. The CDR3 DNA reads TGTGCCAGCAGCTTAGTTACAGGGGTCATGACAGATACGCAGTATTTT. This sequence joins TRBV11-2 and TRBJ2-3; TRBD1 agrees at 7 bases. Germline values: CDR1 SGHAT, CDR2 FQNNGV. This CDR3 spans 16 amino acids. The J segment lost 3 bases and the V segment lost 1 base, leaving 7 bases of the junction unmatched.

The chain has TRBV27 and TRBJ1-2; D is possibly TRBD1 (5 bases). This CDR3 is 13 amino acids long. Germline V CDR1 and CDR2: MNHEY, SMNVEV (reference sequence). V was cut by 3 bases and J by 4 bases, with 9 bases left in between. The CDR3 region is CASSFAQGYGYTF. CDR3 in DNA: TGTGCCAGCAGTTTTGCGCAGGGCTATGGCTACACCTTC.

CDR3 DNA sequence: TGTGCCAGCCGTACAGGAGAGGATACGCAGTATTTT. It yields the protein CASRTGEDTQYF. The V call is TRBV2, the J call TRBJ2-3, with D possibly matching TRBD1 (5 bases). The CDR3 is 12 amino acids. The V end lost 8 bases, the J end lost 6 bases, and 12 bases lay between the germline ends. In germline, CDR1 is SNHLY, CDR2 FYNNEI.